This T cell receptor beta chain was captured by sequencing in a study of blood T cells in healthy people across ages. Around 9.5 milliliters of peripheral blood were drawn from each donor. A second PCR of 7 to 11 cycles used a sample-barcoded 5' primer and a J-beta primer mix. CDR3-containing paired-end reads numbering at least 2.5 million came from each sample. TCRdb used MiXCR to reprocess the 5' RACE reads, holding one entry per CDR3 protein. The sample contains 1,800,000 or so distinct CDR3 sequences, approximately 40% of which appear only once. Comment on this clonotype: Its antigen is undetermined.

The CDR3 runs 15 residues. CDR1 is LGHNA, CDR2 YSLEER, per germline. The V end lost 3 bases, the J end lost 2 bases, and 13 bases lay between the germline ends. Findings and caveats of the study: In older individuals, TCR beta diversity per million T cells was lower, falling roughly linearly with age. Long-lived donors exceeded aged donors in naive CD4+ cells and diversity.

The chain is built from TRBV4-3 and TRBJ1-2, with a tentative D call TRBD1 (6 bases). The sample taken for sequencing was blood. The sequence derives from a human donor in good health. The CDR3 coding sequence is TGCGCCAGCAGCCAGGGGGCGTCGGGGAACTATGGCTACACCTTC. Translating it yields CASSQGASGNYGYTF.